This T cell receptor beta chain was recovered during a study of blood T cell repertoires in COVID-19. Study summary: Samples taken during acute and convalescent COVID-19 were collected in the United States, Italy and Spain.

Only in-frame clones appear in the TCRdb table, and some are missing; sequencing was by immunoSEQ multiplex PCR. Altogether some 130,000 clones are present, roughly two thirds being singletons, with the ten largest covering 1.5% to 2%. V lost 0 bases and J lost 3, with 15 bases in between. Germline V gene data show CDR1 as SGHDN and CDR2 as FVKESK. The CDR3 runs 17 residues. The chain employs TRBV14 and TRBJ2-1; D is uncertain. This TCR was recovered from a woman between 65 and 79 years old with acute or convalescent COVID-19. Source material: peripheral blood. Written as DNA, the CDR3 is TGTGCCAGCAGCCAAGACCAGAGTGCGCGGATCTACAATGAGCAGTTCTTC. Residues: CASSQDQSARIYNEQFF.